Below, 20 T cell receptor beta chains from the same sample are listed, as sequenced in a study of T cells after yellow fever vaccination. TCRdb itself ran the 5' RACE reads through MiXCR, one entry per CDR3 protein. The profile covers 500,000 to 650,000 distinct CDR3 sequences, with 17% appearing a single time and 15% to 20% taken by the ten largest. The material was PBMCs, obtained less than 6 days after the first yellow fever vaccination. Receptors originate from a man between 18 and 29 years old who received the YFV17D yellow fever vaccine.

This clonotype was observed a few times. V is TRBV2 and J is TRBJ2-7; D is possibly TRBD2 (5 bases). V dropped 6 bases and J dropped 2 bases, with 11 bases sitting between them. This CDR3 has 13 residues. Germline V gene sequence: CDR1 SNHLY, CDR2 FYNNEI. The CDR3 loop is CASSAPGTYEQYV. The CDR3 DNA reads TGTGCCAGCAGCGCTCCCGGGACCTACGAGCAGTACGTC.

This clonotype was counted between two and nine times. The J gene is TRBJ1-3, the V gene TRBV5-1; 7 nucleotides align to TRBD1. Germline CDR1 and CDR2: SGHRS and YFSETQ. The CDR3 totals 18 residues. J lost 0 bases, V lost 4 bases, and 13 bases had no gene match. The CDR3 DNA reads TGCGCCAGCAGCCCAAGAACCGTGGGACAGAGCTCTGGAAACACCATATATTTT. It yields the protein CASSPRTVGQSSGNTIYF.

This clonotype was detected only a few times. V usage is TRBV18 and J usage is TRBJ1-3; no clear D. This CDR3 spans 14 amino acids. V was trimmed by 5 bases and J by 0 bases, leaving 8 bases between them. Germline V lookup: CDR1 KGHSH, CDR2 LQKENI. CDR3 region: CASSGSNSGNTIYF. The CDR3, as DNA: TGTGCCAGCTCAGGGTCAAACTCTGGAAACACCATATATTTT.

The V gene is TRBV4-3, the J gene TRBJ2-1, with D uncertain. V was pared by 0 bases and J by 1 base, with 4 bases between. The CDR3 totals 14 residues. The germline V gene has CDR1 LGHNA and CDR2 YSLEER. The CDR3 nucleotides read TGCGCCAGCAGCCAAGAACCATCCTACAATGAGCAGTTCTTC. This sequence encodes CASSQEPSYNEQFF.

The genes are TRBV6-2 or TRBV6-3 and TRBJ2-7; TRBD2 agrees at 10 bases. V lost 1 base, J lost 0 bases, and 6 bases stayed unmatched. Germline V gene data show CDR1 as MNHEY and CDR2 as SVGEGT. The CDR3 is 17 amino acids. CDR3 bases: TGTGCCAGCAGTTACTTCCCTAGGACTAGCGGCTCCTACGAGCAGTACTTC. Translating it yields CASSYFPRTSGSYEQYF.

V usage is TRBV20-1 and J usage is TRBJ2-7; TRBD1 or TRBD2 may be the D gene (6 bases each). Trimming removed 0 bases from V and 7 bases from J, with 16 bases in between. CDR1 is DFQATT and CDR2 is SNEGSKA in the germline V gene (reference sequence). This CDR3 has 14 residues. In DNA form, the CDR3 reads TGCAGTGCTAGAGATTCGGGGGCAGGGTTAGAGCAGTACTTC. As protein: CSARDSGAGLEQYF.

This clonotype was counted between two and nine times. The chain uses TRBV18 and TRBJ2-3; D is perhaps TRBD1 (5 bases). Germline values: CDR1 KGHSH, CDR2 LQKENI. V was pared by 1 base and J by 4 bases, with 12 bases between. CDR3 size: 15 residues. The CDR3 spells CASSPQFLGADTQYF. In DNA, the CDR3 is TGTGCCAGCTCACCACAATTCCTAGGGGCAGATACGCAGTATTTT.

The chain combines TRBV4-3 with TRBJ1-1; unclear D gene. The CDR3 sequence is 14 residues long. The V and J ends lost 0 bases and 5 bases respectively, with 10 bases between them. Germline CDR1 is LGHNA and CDR2 is YSLEER. DNA of the CDR3: TGCGCCAGCAGCCAAGATAGGATGAGGACTGAAGCTTTCTTT. As protein: CASSQDRMRTEAFF.

CDR3 bases: TGTGCCACCAGTGATTCGACTACTACCCAGTACTTC. Its protein product is CATSDSTTTQYF. The chain joins TRBV24-1 to TRBJ2-5; D might be TRBD2 (5 bases). The CDR3 is 12 residues long. V dropped 2 bases and J dropped 8 bases, with 8 bases sitting between them. Germline loops: CDR1 KGHDR, CDR2 SFDVKD.

This clonotype appeared a few times. The chain carries TRBV6-6 and TRBJ1-3; D is uncertain. The CDR3 loop spans 13 amino acids. CDR1 is MNHNY and CDR2 is SVGAGI in the germline V gene (reference sequence). V lost 4 bases and J lost 5, with 9 bases in between. The CDR3 protein is CASSFGDRNTIYF. CDR3 DNA: TGTGCCAGCAGTTTCGGAGATCGAAACACCATATATTTT.

CDR3 loop: CASSSGLDIISYEQYF. CDR3 coding DNA: TGTGCCAGCTCATCGGGATTGGACATAATCTCCTACGAGCAGTACTTC. The chain joins TRBV18 to TRBJ2-7; either TRBD1 or TRBD2 may supply D (5 bases each). This CDR3 contains 16 residues. Trimming took 5 bases from V and 0 from J, leaving 17 bases between them. CDR1 and CDR2 from the germline V gene are KGHSH and LQKENI.

This chain connects TRBV7-9 to TRBJ2-7, with 7 bases aligning to TRBD1. The CDR3 covers 15 residues. The J segment lost 5 bases and the V segment lost 5 bases, leaving 12 bases of the junction unmatched. Germline V gives CDR1 SEHNR, CDR2 FQNEAQ (reference sequence). CDR3 sequence: CASSQPGQILNEQYF. In nucleotides, the CDR3 is TGTGCCAGCAGCCAGCCGGGACAGATACTAAACGAGCAGTACTTC.

This clonotype was picked up a small number of times. The chain uses TRBV5-1 and TRBJ2-3; 10 bases are a match to TRBD1. The germline gives CDR1 SGHRS, CDR2 YFSETQ. The length of the CDR3 is 14 residues. V was clipped by 7 bases and J by 4 bases; unmatched bases: 6. The CDR3 DNA follows: TGCGCCAGCTGGATGGGACAGGGGTCAGATACGCAGTATTTT. Amino acids: CASWMGQGSDTQYF.

The chain couples TRBV5-1 to TRBJ2-3; D is uncertain. CDR3 length: 14 residues. The V gene's germline CDR1 is SGHRS and CDR2 YFSETQ. The V end was cut by 4 bases, the J end by 4 bases, with 13 bases between. CDR3 in DNA: TGCGCCAGCAGCGGCCGGGCTACGCCAGATACGCAGTATTTT. Protein product: CASSGRATPDTQYF.

The V call is TRBV6-1, the J call TRBJ2-1, with unresolved D. CDR1 and CDR2 from the germline V gene are MNHNS and SASEGT. The CDR3 covers 14 residues. V was pared by 7 bases and J by 4 bases, with 14 bases between. CDR3 amino acids: CASTIWSIYNEQFF. CDR3 bases: TGTGCCAGCACCATCTGGAGCATTTACAATGAGCAGTTCTTC.

This clonotype was seen more than once but under ten times. J is TRBJ2-5 and V is TRBV4-1; the D gene is possibly TRBD1 (6 bases). Germline CDR1 is MGHRA and CDR2 is YSYEKL. V lost 3 bases and J 2 bases, leaving 13 bases between the germline ends. The CDR3 is 15 amino acids. CDR3 region: CASSHLDRRQETQYF. For the CDR3, the DNA is TGCGCCAGCAGCCACCTGGACAGACGACAAGAGACCCAGTACTTC.

This clonotype has more than one count but fewer than ten. J is TRBJ2-7 and V is TRBV29-1; D may be TRBD1 (6 bases). Trimming shortened V by 6 bases and J by 0 bases, and 9 bases separated the two germline ends. Per germline, CDR1 SQVTM and CDR2 ANQGSEA. The CDR3 has 12 residues. The CDR3 DNA follows: TGCAGCGTCGAGGACAGCTCCTACGAGCAGTACTTC. Protein sequence: CSVEDSSYEQYF.

The chain carries TRBV7-4 and TRBJ2-2; TRBD2 matches 7 bases. The trim removed 5 bases at V and 4 bases at J, leaving 10 bases unmatched. Germline V CDR1 and CDR2: SGHVT, SQSDAQ. This CDR3 contains 16 residues. In nucleotides, the CDR3 is TGTGCCAGCAGCCCCAGAGGCGGGGGAGGCACCGGGGAGCTGTTTTTT. Protein product: CASSPRGGGGTGELFF.

This clonotype was seen a few times. The V call is TRBV12-3 or TRBV12-4, the J call TRBJ1-2; D gene uncertain. The V and J ends lost 5 bases and 2 bases respectively, with 15 bases between them. CDR3 length: 15 residues. The CDR3 nucleotides are TGTGCCAGCAGTCGTTACGACACCCTAAACTATGGCTACACCTTC. Translated: CASSRYDTLNYGYTF.

The chain has TRBV5-1 and TRBJ2-3, with 9 bases identical to TRBD2. The CDR3 covers 14 residues. The J segment lost 4 bases and the V segment lost 7 bases, leaving 7 bases of the junction unmatched. Germline V gene data show CDR1 as SGHRS and CDR2 as YFSETQ. The CDR3 DNA sequence: TGCGCCAGCGGGCTTATAGCGGGGGCAGATACGCAGTATTTT. The encoded protein is CASGLIAGADTQYF.